Sequencing of this T cell receptor (beta chain) was carried out in a study of cytomegalovirus exposure and HLA in healthy donors (TCRdb year 2017). Study-level background: An earlier analysis of some 600 of the donors reported approximately 260 Gb of sequence data and around 110 million unique TCR beta sequences obtained from about 170 million T cells. Roughly 300 gigabases of sequencing data and tens of millions of unique TCR sequences were included in an early release covering around 600 HLA-typed donors. The genetic ancestry cluster associated with self-reported Caucasian donors included roughly four fifths of the roughly 400 genotyped donors. The aim of the study was to test whether cataloging public T cell receptors could identify signatures of past pathogen exposure. The study profiled the T cell repertoires of under 850 subjects by immunosequencing and related them to cytomegalovirus serostatus. Along with the approximately 650-subject first cohort, a separate validation cohort of over a hundred different subjects was used. To predict cytomegalovirus infection status, the study brought together high-throughput TCR immunosequencing, statistical association of individual TCRs with disease status, and machine learning. To study patterns of TCR occurrence, a later analysis re-analyzed previously published TCR beta repertoires from 500 to 850 donors and added high-resolution HLA genotyping. The later analysis used no new phenotypic data to find candidate immune exposures, relying instead on TCR beta sequences and their occurrence across donors. An earlier analysis of 587 of the donors applied high-throughput TCR beta sequencing to assess whether each TCR beta V gene segment acted as functional or pseudogenic. Donor age, sex, ethnicity and CMV serostatus were compiled alongside the repertoire data. A later genetic analysis took genome-wide SNP genotypes for about three fifths of the roughly 700 donors and used that subset as a discovery cohort. All discovery cohort repertoires had been generated on a single sequencing platform. HLA typing included class I and class II loci at four-digit resolution. Typing coverage differed by locus: A, B, C, DRB1 and DQB1 were typed in about 620-630 donors, DQA1 in approximately 520, DPA1 in 600 to 610, and DPB1 in just under 490. About five DR-DQ haplotypes were treated as single units for association and clustering because of strong linkage in the cohort. Across some 400 genotyped donors of the cohort, an average of approximately 240,000 unique TCR beta nucleotide sequences per donor were sequenced, and 15% to 20% of those sequences were non-productive. Summary of the overall study and its limitations: A later analysis found that TCR association rates varied across HLA loci, with DRB1 alleles showing the most associated TCRs and HLA-C alleles the fewest. Correlated functional status among segregating V segments might be attributable to linkage disequilibrium, but an unknown experimental factor could not be ruled out. Because HLA typing was unavailable for some donors at each locus, only the typed subset was used in association tests. The study listed 170 or so TCR beta chains as associated with cytomegalovirus. The presence/absence analyses assumed that sequencing depth was roughly uniform across donors, and that assumption may not be true. This cohort had only TCR beta chains sequenced, and the lack of alpha or paired-chain data limited which features could be detected. In a later analysis, HLA-associated TCR beta chains were found to be more clonally expanded and to have lower generation probabilities than equally common non-associated chains. In both the original and validation cohorts, the classifier was reported to diagnose cytomegalovirus status with high specificity and sensitivity. Fewer than 20 rarely observed V segments, including chromosome 9 orphons, were excluded from the earlier analysis of 550 to 700 of the donors because counts were too low. Immune exposure information for the cohort was limited to CMV serostatus. Broadly in line with IMGT annotations, most TCR beta V segments showed up in productive rearrangements about 87% or about 30% of the time in an earlier analysis of 450 to 600 of the donors. At a false discovery rate of 0.05, a later analysis linked roughly 17,000 TCR beta sequences to specific HLA alleles. In a later analysis, several top co-occurrence clusters were reported to appear linked to parvovirus B19, influenza, CMV and Epstein-Barr virus. A few of the identified cytomegalovirus-associated TCR beta chains were confirmed in vitro to be specific for cytomegalovirus antigens. A cluster of highly shared sequence variants was judged likely to be a technical artifact of the sequencing pipeline. In a later genetic analysis, fewer N-insertions in productive TCRs were reported among donors in an Asian-associated ancestry cluster than the roughly 700-donor mean. According to a later analysis, most CMV-associated TCR beta chains appeared to be HLA-restricted, and the HLA associations seemed to be driven largely by CMV exposure. Most TCR sequences were observed very rarely across donors, whereas some public TCRs were present in many individuals. Some IMGT-functional V segments, including TRBV6-2 and TRBV6-3, could not be told apart with the 87-base-pair reads, so those segments were excluded. It was suggested by the authors that the approach could potentially be generalized to other disease states and immunological phenotypes. V-gene and J-gene trimming of TCR beta chains was associated with a missense DCLRE1C variant in a later genetic analysis, and the association was replicated in an independent cohort. When HLA alleles, especially DR and DQ, strongly co-occurred, TCR associations were difficult to assign to individual alleles. A further reported finding was that TCR beta sequences accurately predicted the HLA-A and HLA-B alleles for most subjects in the first cohort.

Comments on this clone: Its recognized antigen is unknown. Per-base qualities were not stored, and no clone one base away is much larger.

V and J are trimmed by 1 base and 1 base, and the gene matches miss 6 bases of the junction. Including cysteine and phenylalanine, the CDR3 has 17 amino acids. The DNA shown is the 51-base CDR3, in frame from base 1. The germline V gene (reference sequence) sets CDR1 to GTSNPN and CDR2 to SVGIG. In total, 500 to 700 healthy bone marrow donors made up the cohort. At the time of sampling, every cohort member was nominally healthy, though immune exposures that went unrecorded were likely present. The donor was CMV seropositive and belonged to the group of 250 to 300 seropositive cohort members. A peripheral blood sample was provided by each donor, and peripheral blood mononuclear cells were used for TCR beta sequencing. Genomic DNA extraction from the blood cell samples was performed with the Qiagen DNeasy Blood Extraction Kit. The method was the immunoSEQ multiplex PCR assay. For the multiplex PCR, a mixture combining 60 forward primers for TCR Vbeta segments and 13 reverse primers for TCR Jbeta segments was used. The CDR3 region of rearranged TCR beta genes was amplified from genomic DNA with a multiplex PCR assay. Amplified TCR beta libraries were sequenced as 87-base-pair reads on the Illumina HiSeq System. Processing in the source paper ran as follows. Across the 700 or so repertoires, a later analysis counted about 81 million unique TCR beta chains, roughly 11 million of which were shared by at least two donors. Raw reads were error-corrected and collapsed into unique sequences with a nearest-neighbor algorithm that merged closely related sequences to remove PCR and sequencing errors. To assign V, D and J gene segments, CDR3 sequences were aligned to IMGT reference sequences. For a sequence to be retained, at least a six-nucleotide match to both a V gene segment and a J gene segment was required. Rearrangements were classified as productive when the CDR3 lacked stop codons and remained in frame with V and J, and all other rearrangements were classified as non-productive. Following IMGT convention, CDR3 was defined as the stretch from the second conserved V-encoded cysteine to the conserved J-encoded phenylalanine. The earlier analysis of about 610 of the donors excluded sequences that lacked an unambiguous match to a single V gene segment. An earlier analysis of 550 to 650 of the donors classified V segments as functional when productive rearrangements were above 56.7% and as segregating when the standard deviation between donors was above 5%. A statistical classification framework was developed to diagnose cytomegalovirus status using the catalog of TCR beta chain sequences. In a later analysis, V and J genes were assigned by comparing TCR nucleotide sequences against IMGT/GENE-DB human TR gene sequences. A later analysis assigned CDR3 sequences and most-parsimonious VDJ recombination scenarios with the TCRdist pipeline. In a later analysis, every TCR beta chain was defined by the combination of its CDR3 amino acid sequence and its V-gene family, and reads without a unique V-gene family were dropped. To address suspected cross-contamination and a sequencing artifact, a later analysis removed around 590 highly shared, low-generation-probability nucleotide sequences. In a later analysis, a clonal expansion index was calculated for each public chain from normalized within-repertoire ranks of inferred template counts. In a later analysis, generation probabilities were computed using a VDJ recombination model fitted to out-of-frame rearrangements, and the results were checked against IGoR. Hypergeometric tests were used in a later analysis to score TCR-TCR, TCR-HLA and TCR-CMV co-occurrence, with a repertoire-size bias correction applied to the TCR pairs. In a later analysis, false discovery rates were estimated by permuting HLA or CMV assignments 20 times. In a later analysis, co-occurring TCRs were grouped using DBSCAN, with TCRdist sequence similarity added in when clustering inside HLA-allele-positive subsets. Co-occurrence clustering excluded repertoires with fewer than 30,000 or more than 120,000 public chains, plus five with anomalous nucleotide sharing. TCRdb mirrors the immuneACCESS table, restricted to in-frame sequences. Some clones are absent from its copies; in checked studies, under half trace to an unresolved V gene, and the reason for the others is unknown. V, J and clone size are taken as reported in that table, and D and trimming were inferred from the DNA itself. The sample table holds approximately 110,000 clones, of which over 75% were seen once. Approximately 5% of the sample is held by the ten biggest clonotypes.

This chain joins TRBV30 to TRBJ2-5; the junction holds 13 bases that match TRBD2. This receptor was obtained from a woman in her twenties or thirties in good health and CMV-seropositive. Material: PBMCs. The bases are TGTGCCTGGAGTGCCTTTAGACTAGCGGGGGGCCAAGAGACCCAGTACTTC. It encodes CAWSAFRLAGGQETQYF. Reference TRBV30 and TRBJ2-5 proteins supply the regions before and after the CDR3; the full variable domain is: SQTIHQWPATLVQPVGSPLSLECTVEGTSNPNLYWYRQAAGRGLQLLFYSVGIGQISSEVPQNLSASRPQDRQFILSSKKLLLSDSGFYLCAWSAFRLAGGQETQYFGPGTRLLVL.